The 3 T cell receptor beta chains below come from one sample, sequenced in a study of blood T cell repertoires in COVID-19. Repertoires were generated with immunoSEQ multiplex PCR, while TCRdb's copy carries only in-frame clones and drops some. Of 470,000 or so clones listed, more than 85% are singletons. The material sequenced was peripheral blood. The receptors were gathered from a woman aged 30 to 39 with acute or convalescent COVID-19.

About this clone itself: At the DNA level, this CDR3 is encoded by other sequences in the same sample as well. This chain joins TRBV5-1 and TRBJ2-2; 7 bases are shared with TRBD2. The V gene end was trimmed by 8 bases and the J gene end by 0 bases; junction bases not matched to a gene: 10. Germline CDR1 SGHRS, CDR2 YFSETQ. This CDR3 spans 16 amino acids. CDR3 in amino acids: CASSQIGLANTGELFF. The CDR3 DNA is TGCGCCAGTAGCCAGATCGGACTAGCGAACACCGGGGAGCTGTTTTTT.

The rearrangement joins TRBV6-2 or TRBV6-3 to TRBJ2-5; TRBD1 agrees at 8 bases. CDR3 length equals 19 residues. The V and J ends lost 0 bases and 5 bases, in that order; junction bases with no gene match: 17. CDR1 is MNHEY and CDR2 is SVGEGT in the germline V gene. CDR3 coding DNA: TGTGCCAGCAGTTACTCGCCCCTCACGACAGGGGATTATCCGGAGACCCAGTACTTC. This gives the protein CASSYSPLTTGDYPETQYF.

The chain has TRBV30 and TRBJ1-1; D is ambiguous. Trimming took off 4 bases at V and 2 bases at J, with 5 bases between the two ends. The germline CDR1 and CDR2 sequences are GTSNPN and SVGIG (reference sequence). The CDR3 has 11 residues. CDR3 in amino acids: CAWIVNTEAFF. The CDR3 nucleotides read TGTGCCTGGATAGTCAACACTGAAGCTTTCTTT.